This TCR beta chain was observed in a study of human T cells and chemical hapten exposure. The wider study: 2% DPC applied to an approximately 2 cm by approximately 2 cm arm area sensitized donors. Patch tests delivered 0.01% DPC to the upper back and were evaluated at 6 days.

TCRdb processed the RACE reads anew with MiXCR; each CDR3 protein has one entry. The sample lists about 49,000 distinct CDR3 sequences; 9.3% were seen once. The time point here: patch test 1, 2 weeks after DPC sensitization. The treatment: therapeutic diphenylcyclopropenone sensitization with weekly scalp DPC. This clonotype was seen repeatedly, ten times or more. V dropped 7 bases and J dropped 3; count of bases not matched to a gene: 6. The CDR3 consists of 15 residues. Germline assignment: CDR1 MNHEY and CDR2 SVGAGI. Sequences were derived from whole blood, sampled in connection with sensitization to the hapten diphenylcyclopropenone (DPC). V and J are TRBV6-5 and TRBJ1-1; TRBD1 matches at 12 bases. The sequence derives from a woman aged 45-60 years with alopecia areata. Some clones in this sample may be carry-over from other donors' samples. The CDR3 bases are TGTGCCAGCACGGGACAGGGGGCAGGGGACACTGAAGCTTTCTTT. Amino acid sequence: CASTGQGAGDTEAFF.